This T cell receptor beta chain is from a study of type 1 regulatory T cells. TCRdb re-derived calls from the reads in MiXCR, one entry per CDR3 protein. The sample consists of over 55,000 distinct CDR3 sequences, approximately 47% of them appearing once. V shed 2 bases and J shed 1 base, with 13 bases lying between them. Germline V gene lookup returns CDR1 MNHEY and CDR2 SVGAGI. CDR3 length equals 16 residues. A word on this clonotype: The antigen is undetermined.

The specimen sequenced was cultured non-Tr1 T cells, either the whole culture or a sorted T cell fraction (not recorded which). The genes are TRBV6-5 and TRBJ2-3; D may match TRBD1 or TRBD2 (5 bases each). The TCR was taken from a human donor in good health. In nucleotides, the CDR3 is TGTGCCAGCAGTTACAACTCGGGGCGCGGCACAGATACGCAGTATTTT. Translating gives CASSYNSGRGTDTQYF.